This TCR beta chain emerged from a study of blood T cell repertoires in COVID-19. Looking at the study overall: COVID-19 samples collected from the United States, Italy and Spain covered acute and convalescent phases. The analysed material was cDNA or gDNA that came from T cells, B-cell-depleted T cells, or PBMCs.

A Seattle source enrolled patients during active infection and followed them longitudinally. Original processing notes: Nucleated cell counts were estimated from reference gene primer amplification. Only in-frame clones appear in the TCRdb table, and some are missing; sequencing was by immunoSEQ multiplex PCR. Clone size and the V and J calls come from that table; the DNA yielded D and trimming. Counted here are 150,000 to 200,000 clones, more than 80% occurring once; the ten biggest clones make up 1.5% to 2.5%. This clonotype was obtained from a woman aged 55 to 70 with COVID-19, enrolled during active disease. The sample taken for sequencing was peripheral blood.

The CDR3: CASSQERRANYGYTF. CDR3 nucleotides: TGCGCCAGCAGCCAAGAAAGGCGGGCTAACTATGGCTACACCTTC. The rearrangement joins TRBV4-3 to TRBJ1-2; D uncertain. Germline loops: CDR1 LGHNA, CDR2 YSLEER. The germline V and J ends were trimmed by 0 bases and 0 bases, with 8 bases remaining between them. This CDR3 comprises 15 residues.